The rows below give T cell receptor beta chains drawn from one sample of a study of cytomegalovirus exposure and HLA in healthy donors. Sequencing used immunoSEQ multiplex PCR; TCRdb keeps in-frame clones, though not all of them. The table lists about 67,000 clones, more than 80% of them singletons. The sample comprised PBMCs. The receptor set was obtained from a woman in her twenties or thirties in good health and CMV-seropositive. Both conserved end residues are part of each CDR3. Each record gives: D gene, J gene, clone size, V gene, CDR3 DNA, CDR3 protein. A D gene is named only where the DNA matches it firmly. A row's size may be missing; if present it is once, few, many or a size class.

d_call: -; j_call: TRBJ2-2; clone_size: -; v_call: TRBV28; cdr3_nt: TGTGCCAGCCAGCTAGCGAACACCGGGGAGCTGTTTTTT; cdr3_aa: CASQLANTGELFF
d_call: -; j_call: TRBJ2-7; clone_size: -; v_call: TRBV5-6; cdr3_nt: TGTGCCAGCAGCTTGATTACAGCTTACGAGCAGTACTTC; cdr3_aa: CASSLITAYEQYF
d_call: -; j_call: TRBJ1-1; clone_size: -; v_call: TRBV5-1; cdr3_nt: TGCGCCAGCAGCTTGGCCAAGGACGGGGGTACTGAAGCTTTCTTT; cdr3_aa: CASSLAKDGGTEAFF
d_call: -; j_call: TRBJ1-5; clone_size: -; v_call: TRBV6-1; cdr3_nt: TGTGCCAGCAGTGAAGGAGACTATAGCAATCAGCCCCAGCATTTT; cdr3_aa: CASSEGDYSNQPQHF
d_call: TRBD1; j_call: TRBJ2-1; clone_size: few; v_call: TRBV28; cdr3_nt: TGTGCCAGCAGTTTTCCCGGGACAGGCACCAATGAGCAGTTCTTC; cdr3_aa: CASSFPGTGTNEQFF
d_call: -; j_call: TRBJ2-1; clone_size: -; v_call: TRBV19; cdr3_nt: TGTGCCAGTAGTACCCCGGGGGAGCCGCGGGACAATGAGCAGTTCTTC; cdr3_aa: CASSTPGEPRDNEQFF
d_call: TRBD2; j_call: TRBJ2-1; clone_size: -; v_call: TRBV28; cdr3_nt: TGTGCCAGCACCCCGGGGGGGTCCTACAATGAGCAGTTCTTC; cdr3_aa: CASTPGGSYNEQFF
d_call: -; j_call: TRBJ2-7; clone_size: few; v_call: TRBV27; cdr3_nt: TGTGCCAGCAGTTTGTCCCCCGACTATCGATTCTCCTACGAGCAGTACTTC; cdr3_aa: CASSLSPDYRFSYEQYF
d_call: TRBD2; j_call: TRBJ2-5; clone_size: -; v_call: TRBV5-6; cdr3_nt: TGTGCCAGCAGGAGGGGACTAGCAACTTTCCAAGAGACCCAGTACTTC; cdr3_aa: CASRRGLATFQETQYF
d_call: -; j_call: TRBJ1-4; clone_size: -; v_call: TRBV4-1; cdr3_nt: TGCGCCAGCGCCTTGGGGGGGCACGTAGGAAAACTGTTTTTT; cdr3_aa: CASALGGHVGKLFF
d_call: -; j_call: TRBJ2-6; clone_size: once; v_call: TRBV7-9; cdr3_nt: TGTGCCAGCAGTAAGACAGGTTCTGGGGCCAACGTCCTGACTTTC; cdr3_aa: CASSKTGSGANVLTF
d_call: -; j_call: TRBJ2-1; clone_size: once; v_call: TRBV7-8; cdr3_nt: TGTGCCAGCAGCTCGCCGTGGTCGGGAGAATCCTACAATGAGCAGTTCTTC; cdr3_aa: CASSSPWSGESYNEQFF
d_call: -; j_call: TRBJ2-1; clone_size: -; v_call: TRBV5-6; cdr3_nt: TGTGCCAGCAGCTTGGGTGGGGGGAGTGAGCAGTTCTTC; cdr3_aa: CASSLGGGSEQFF
d_call: -; j_call: TRBJ2-5; clone_size: -; v_call: TRBV11-3; cdr3_nt: TGTGCCAGCAGCTTAGGCACAGACGGTGAGACCCAGTACTTC; cdr3_aa: CASSLGTDGETQYF
d_call: -; j_call: TRBJ2-7; clone_size: -; v_call: TRBV27; cdr3_nt: TGTGCCAGCAGTTTAGGGCACTTCTACGAGCAGTACTTC; cdr3_aa: CASSLGHFYEQYF
d_call: -; j_call: TRBJ2-5; clone_size: -; v_call: TRBV2; cdr3_nt: TGTGCCAGCGGTGAAATGAGGTCAGCGCAACAAGAGACCCAGTACTTC; cdr3_aa: CASGEMRSAQQETQYF
d_call: -; j_call: TRBJ2-3; clone_size: -; v_call: TRBV28; cdr3_nt: TGTGCCAGCAGTTTATTTGCAGGGGTGCAGTATTTT; cdr3_aa: CASSLFAGVQYF
d_call: -; j_call: TRBJ1-2; clone_size: -; v_call: TRBV5-6; cdr3_nt: TGTGCCAGCACCCGGCGGGCTAGTTGGGCTGTGAATGGCTACACCTTC; cdr3_aa: CASTRRASWAVNGYTF
d_call: TRBD1; j_call: TRBJ2-5; clone_size: -; v_call: TRBV5-1; cdr3_nt: TGCGCCAGCCACGGAGGGACAGGGGGACAAGAGACCCAGTACTTC; cdr3_aa: CASHGGTGGQETQYF
d_call: TRBD2; j_call: TRBJ2-7; clone_size: -; v_call: TRBV14; cdr3_nt: TGTGCCAGCAGCCAACTGAAGCGGGAGGGCTACGAGCAGTACTTC; cdr3_aa: CASSQLKREGYEQYF
d_call: TRBD1; j_call: TRBJ2-1; clone_size: once; v_call: TRBV19; cdr3_nt: TGTGCCAGTAGTGTCCGGGACAGCTCCTACAATGAGCAGTTCTTC; cdr3_aa: CASSVRDSSYNEQFF
d_call: -; j_call: TRBJ1-1; clone_size: -; v_call: TRBV7-9; cdr3_nt: TGTGCCAGCATCGGAGGCACTGAAGCTTTCTTT; cdr3_aa: CASIGGTEAFF
d_call: -; j_call: TRBJ1-2; clone_size: -; v_call: TRBV2; cdr3_nt: TGTGCTGGTGGGGAGAAACGCTATGGCTACACCTTC; cdr3_aa: CAGGEKRYGYTF
d_call: -; j_call: TRBJ2-1; clone_size: -; v_call: TRBV28; cdr3_nt: TGTGCCAGTGACGGACGTCGGGAGAAGAATGAGCAGTTCTTC; cdr3_aa: CASDGRREKNEQFF
d_call: -; j_call: TRBJ2-7; clone_size: once; v_call: TRBV6-1; cdr3_nt: TGTGCCAGCAGTGAAGCGCGGGACGAGCAGTACTTC; cdr3_aa: CASSEARDEQYF
d_call: -; j_call: TRBJ2-7; clone_size: -; v_call: TRBV4-1; cdr3_nt: TGCGCCAGCAGCCAAGATCGAGGCCGTTACGAGCAGTACTTC; cdr3_aa: CASSQDRGRYEQYF
d_call: -; j_call: TRBJ2-7; clone_size: -; v_call: TRBV30; cdr3_nt: TGTGCCTGGAGTCCCGGGACTTCCTACGAGCAGTACTTC; cdr3_aa: CAWSPGTSYEQYF
d_call: -; j_call: TRBJ2-1; clone_size: -; v_call: TRBV9; cdr3_nt: TGTGCCAGCGCCCCGACAGGCGGCGGTGAGCAGTTCTTC; cdr3_aa: CASAPTGGGEQFF
d_call: -; j_call: TRBJ2-1; clone_size: -; v_call: TRBV29-1; cdr3_nt: TGCAGCGTTGTCGGTTTGGACTCTAAAGTGGATGAGCAGTTCTTC; cdr3_aa: CSVVGLDSKVDEQFF